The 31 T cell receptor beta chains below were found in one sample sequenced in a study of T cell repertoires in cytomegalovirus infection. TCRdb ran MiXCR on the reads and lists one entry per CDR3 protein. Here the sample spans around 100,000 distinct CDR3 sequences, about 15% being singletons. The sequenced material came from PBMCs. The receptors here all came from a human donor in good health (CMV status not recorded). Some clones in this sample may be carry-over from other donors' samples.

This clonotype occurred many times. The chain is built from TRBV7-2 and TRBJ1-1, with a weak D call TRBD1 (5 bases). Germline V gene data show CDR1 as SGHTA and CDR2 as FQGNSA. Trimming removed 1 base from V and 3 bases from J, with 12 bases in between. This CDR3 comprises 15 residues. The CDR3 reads CASSLGGAGDTEAFF. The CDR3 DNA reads TGTGCCAGCAGCTTAGGAGGGGCAGGCGACACTGAAGCTTTCTTT.

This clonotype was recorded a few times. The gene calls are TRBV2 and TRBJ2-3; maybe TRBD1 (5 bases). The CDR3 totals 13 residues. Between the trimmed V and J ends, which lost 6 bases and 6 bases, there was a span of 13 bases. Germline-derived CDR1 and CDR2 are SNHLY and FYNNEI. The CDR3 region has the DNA TGTGCCAGCAGCCCTGGACAATTGGATACGCAGTATTTT. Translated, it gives CASSPGQLDTQYF.

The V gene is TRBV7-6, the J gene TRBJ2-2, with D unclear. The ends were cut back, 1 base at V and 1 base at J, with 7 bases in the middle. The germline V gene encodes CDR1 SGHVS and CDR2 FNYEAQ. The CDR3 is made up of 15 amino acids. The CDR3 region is CASSLVLGNTGELFF. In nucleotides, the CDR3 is TGTGCCAGCAGCTTAGTTTTAGGGAACACCGGGGAGCTGTTTTTT.

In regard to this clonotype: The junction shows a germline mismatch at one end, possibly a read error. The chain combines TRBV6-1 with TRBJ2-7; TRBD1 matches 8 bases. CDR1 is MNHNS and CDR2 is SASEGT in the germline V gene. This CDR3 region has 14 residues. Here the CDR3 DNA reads TGTGCCGGCAGCCCTACGACAGGGGCCTACGAGCAGTACTTC. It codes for CAGSPTTGAYEQYF.

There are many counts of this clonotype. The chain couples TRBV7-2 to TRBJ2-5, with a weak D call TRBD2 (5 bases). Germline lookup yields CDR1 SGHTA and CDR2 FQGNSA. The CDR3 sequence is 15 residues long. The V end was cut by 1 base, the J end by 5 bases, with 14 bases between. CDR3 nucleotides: TGTGCCAGCAGCTTAGACTCCGGGATCGGGGAGACCCAGTACTTC. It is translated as CASSLDSGIGETQYF.

This CDR3 reads CASSRRDGYTF. The DNA for the CDR3 is TGTGCCAGCAGCCGCCGCGACGGCTACACCTTC. The gene calls are TRBV9 and TRBJ1-2; D is unclear. In germline, CDR1 is SGDLS, CDR2 YYNGEE. V lost 4 bases and J 8 bases, leaving 9 bases between the germline ends. The CDR3 consists of 11 residues.

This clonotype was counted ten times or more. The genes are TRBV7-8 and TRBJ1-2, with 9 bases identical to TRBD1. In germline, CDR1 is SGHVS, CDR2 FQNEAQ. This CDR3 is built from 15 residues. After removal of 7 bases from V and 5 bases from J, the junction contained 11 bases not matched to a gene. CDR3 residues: CASTLRDREVYGYTF. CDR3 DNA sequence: TGTGCCAGCACCCTCCGGGACAGGGAGGTTTATGGCTACACCTTC.

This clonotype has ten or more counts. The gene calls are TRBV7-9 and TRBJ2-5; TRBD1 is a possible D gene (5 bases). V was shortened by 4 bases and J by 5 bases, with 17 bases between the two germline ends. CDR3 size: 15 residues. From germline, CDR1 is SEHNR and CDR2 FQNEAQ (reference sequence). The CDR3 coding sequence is TGTGCCAGCAGCTCTACCAGGGTCGGTACGGAGACCCAGTACTTC. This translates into CASSSTRVGTETQYF.

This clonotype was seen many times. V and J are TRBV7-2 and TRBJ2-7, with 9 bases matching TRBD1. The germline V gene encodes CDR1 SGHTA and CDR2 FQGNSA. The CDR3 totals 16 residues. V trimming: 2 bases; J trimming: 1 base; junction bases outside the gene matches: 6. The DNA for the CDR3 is TGTGCCAGCAGCTTACGTGGGACAGGGTTTTCCTACGAGCAGTACTTC. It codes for CASSLRGTGFSYEQYF.

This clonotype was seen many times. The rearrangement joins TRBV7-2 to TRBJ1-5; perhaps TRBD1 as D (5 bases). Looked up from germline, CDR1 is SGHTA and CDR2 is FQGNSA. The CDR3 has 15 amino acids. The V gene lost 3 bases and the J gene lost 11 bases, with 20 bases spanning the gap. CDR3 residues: CASSFTGGLALTQHF. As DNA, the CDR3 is TGTGCCAGCAGCTTTACAGGAGGGCTAGCCCTTACCCAGCATTTT.

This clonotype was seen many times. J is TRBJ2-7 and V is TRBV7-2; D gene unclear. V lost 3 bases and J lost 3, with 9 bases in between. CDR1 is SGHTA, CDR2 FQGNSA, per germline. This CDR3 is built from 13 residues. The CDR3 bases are TGTGCCAGCAGCTTGGACCGAGGCTACGAGCAGTACTTC. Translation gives CASSLDRGYEQYF.

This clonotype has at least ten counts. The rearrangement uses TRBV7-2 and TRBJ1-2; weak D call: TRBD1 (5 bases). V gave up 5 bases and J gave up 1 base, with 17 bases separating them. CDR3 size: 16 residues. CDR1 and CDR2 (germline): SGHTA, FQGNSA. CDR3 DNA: TGTGCCAGCAGCCCGGGACTTCCGGTAAATAACTATGGCTACACCTTC. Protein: CASSPGLPVNNYGYTF. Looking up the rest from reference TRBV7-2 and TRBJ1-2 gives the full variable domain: GAGVSQSPSNKVTEKGKDVELRCDPISGHTALYWYRQSLGQGLEFLIYFQGNSAPDKSGLPSDRFSAERTGGSVSTLTIQRTQQEDSAVYLCASSPGLPVNNYGYTFGSGTRLTVV.

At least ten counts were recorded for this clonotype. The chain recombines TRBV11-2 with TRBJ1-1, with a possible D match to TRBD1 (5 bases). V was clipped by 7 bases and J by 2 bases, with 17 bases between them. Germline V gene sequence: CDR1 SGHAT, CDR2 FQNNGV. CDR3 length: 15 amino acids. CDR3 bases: TGTGCCAGCAAAACGATCCGGGGACGAAACACTGAAGCTTTCTTT. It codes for CASKTIRGRNTEAFF.

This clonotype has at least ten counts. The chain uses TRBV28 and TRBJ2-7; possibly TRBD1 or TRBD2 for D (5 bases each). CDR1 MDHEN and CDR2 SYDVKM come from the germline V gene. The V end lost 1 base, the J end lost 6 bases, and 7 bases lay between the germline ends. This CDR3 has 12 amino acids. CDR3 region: CASSLSGLEQYF. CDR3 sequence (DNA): TGTGCCAGCAGTTTATCGGGGCTCGAGCAGTACTTC.

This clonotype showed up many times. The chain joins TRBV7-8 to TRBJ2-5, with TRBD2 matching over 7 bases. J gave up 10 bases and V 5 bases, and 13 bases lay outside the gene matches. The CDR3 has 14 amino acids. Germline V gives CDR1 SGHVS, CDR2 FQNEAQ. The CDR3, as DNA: TGTGCCAGCAGCCCCCTCTCCGGGACTATAGACCAGTACTTC. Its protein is CASSPLSGTIDQYF.

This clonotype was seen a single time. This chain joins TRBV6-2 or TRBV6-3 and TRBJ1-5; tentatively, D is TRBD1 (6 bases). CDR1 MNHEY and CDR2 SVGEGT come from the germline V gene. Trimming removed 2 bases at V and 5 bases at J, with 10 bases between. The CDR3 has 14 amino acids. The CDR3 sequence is CASSYRDIHQPQHF. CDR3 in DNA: TGTGCCAGCAGTTACCGGGACATCCATCAGCCCCAGCATTTT.

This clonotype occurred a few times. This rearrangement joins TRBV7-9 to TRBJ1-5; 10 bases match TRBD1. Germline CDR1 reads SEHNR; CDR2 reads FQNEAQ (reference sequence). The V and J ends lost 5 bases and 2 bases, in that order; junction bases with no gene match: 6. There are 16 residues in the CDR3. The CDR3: CASSASGTGGNQPQHF. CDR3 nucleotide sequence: TGTGCCAGCAGCGCATCCGGGACAGGGGGCAATCAGCCCCAGCATTTT.

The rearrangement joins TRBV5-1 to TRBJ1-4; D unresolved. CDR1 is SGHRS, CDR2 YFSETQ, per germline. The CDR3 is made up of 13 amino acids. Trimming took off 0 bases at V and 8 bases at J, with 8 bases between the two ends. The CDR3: CASSLGGSEKLFF. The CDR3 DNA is TGCGCCAGCAGCTTGGGGGGTTCGGAAAAACTGTTTTTT.

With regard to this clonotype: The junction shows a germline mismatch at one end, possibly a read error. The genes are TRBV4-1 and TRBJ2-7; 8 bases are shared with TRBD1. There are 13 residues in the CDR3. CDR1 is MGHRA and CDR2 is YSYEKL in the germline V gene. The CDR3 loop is CASSPTGGYEQHF. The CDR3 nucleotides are TGCGCCAGCAGCCCAACAGGGGGATACGAGCAGCACTTC.

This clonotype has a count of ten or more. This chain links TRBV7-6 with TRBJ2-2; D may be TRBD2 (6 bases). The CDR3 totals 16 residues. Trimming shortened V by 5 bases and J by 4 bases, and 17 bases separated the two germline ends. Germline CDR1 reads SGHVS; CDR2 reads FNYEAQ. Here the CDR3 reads CASSPGVEGTTGELFF. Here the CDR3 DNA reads TGTGCCAGCAGCCCGGGGGTAGAAGGAACCACCGGGGAGCTGTTTTTT.

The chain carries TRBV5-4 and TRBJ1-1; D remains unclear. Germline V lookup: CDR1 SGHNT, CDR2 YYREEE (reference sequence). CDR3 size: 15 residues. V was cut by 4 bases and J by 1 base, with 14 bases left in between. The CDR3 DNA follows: TGTGCCAGCAGCGGCTGGCCTGGAGGGAACACTGAAGCTTTCTTT. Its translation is CASSGWPGGNTEAFF.

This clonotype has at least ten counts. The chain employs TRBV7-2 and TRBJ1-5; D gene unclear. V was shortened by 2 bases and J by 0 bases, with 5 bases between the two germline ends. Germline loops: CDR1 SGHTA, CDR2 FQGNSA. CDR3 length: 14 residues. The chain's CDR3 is CASSLFSSNQPQHF. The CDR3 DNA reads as TGTGCCAGCAGCTTATTTAGTAGCAATCAGCCCCAGCATTTT.

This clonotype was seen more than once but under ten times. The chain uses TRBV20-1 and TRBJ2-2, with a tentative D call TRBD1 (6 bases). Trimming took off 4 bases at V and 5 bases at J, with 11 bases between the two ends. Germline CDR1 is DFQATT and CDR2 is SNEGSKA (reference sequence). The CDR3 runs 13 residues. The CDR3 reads CSAIRGETGELFF. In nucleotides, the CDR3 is TGCAGTGCTATCAGGGGCGAGACCGGGGAGCTGTTTTTT.

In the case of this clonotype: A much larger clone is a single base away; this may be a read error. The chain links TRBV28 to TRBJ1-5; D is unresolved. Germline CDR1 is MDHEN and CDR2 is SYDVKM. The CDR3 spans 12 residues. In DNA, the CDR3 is TGTTCCAGCGAGCGCCGCAATCAGCCCCAGCATTTT. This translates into CSSERRNQPQHF.

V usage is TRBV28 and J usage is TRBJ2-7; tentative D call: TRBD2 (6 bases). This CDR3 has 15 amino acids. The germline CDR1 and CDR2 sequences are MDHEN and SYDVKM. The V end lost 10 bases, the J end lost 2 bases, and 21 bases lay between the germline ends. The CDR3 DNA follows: TGTGCCATCGGGGTGGGGACTGCCCGTCCCTACGAGCAGTACTTC. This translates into CAIGVGTARPYEQYF.

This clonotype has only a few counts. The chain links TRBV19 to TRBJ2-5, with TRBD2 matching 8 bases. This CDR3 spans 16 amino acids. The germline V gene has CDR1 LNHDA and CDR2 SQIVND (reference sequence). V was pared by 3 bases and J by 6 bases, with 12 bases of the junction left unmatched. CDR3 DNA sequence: TGTGCCAGTAGTATTAGGGGATCGCGGGGGGTACAGACCCAGTACTTC. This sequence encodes CASSIRGSRGVQTQYF.

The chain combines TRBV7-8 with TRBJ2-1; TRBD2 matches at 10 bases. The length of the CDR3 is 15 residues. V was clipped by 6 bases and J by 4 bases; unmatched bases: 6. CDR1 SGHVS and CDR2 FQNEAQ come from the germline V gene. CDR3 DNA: TGTGCCAGCAGTTGGGCTAGCGGGGGATACAATGAGCAGTTCTTC. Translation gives CASSWASGGYNEQFF.

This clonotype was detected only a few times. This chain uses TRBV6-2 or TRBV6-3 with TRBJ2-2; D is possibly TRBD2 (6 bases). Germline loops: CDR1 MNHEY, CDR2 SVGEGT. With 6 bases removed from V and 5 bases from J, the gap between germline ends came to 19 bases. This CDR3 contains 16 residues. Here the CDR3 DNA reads TGTGCCAGCAGCCGGCAGGCCGGTGGAGGGACCGGGGAGCTGTTTTTT. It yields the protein CASSRQAGGGTGELFF.

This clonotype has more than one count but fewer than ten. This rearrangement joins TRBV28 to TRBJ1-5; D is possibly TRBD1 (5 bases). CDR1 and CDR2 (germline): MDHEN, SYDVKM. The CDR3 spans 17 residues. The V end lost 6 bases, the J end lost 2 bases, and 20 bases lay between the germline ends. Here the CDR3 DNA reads TGTGCCAGCAGCCCGGATCGGGGACCTGGTGGCAATCAGCCCCAGCATTTT. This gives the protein CASSPDRGPGGNQPQHF.

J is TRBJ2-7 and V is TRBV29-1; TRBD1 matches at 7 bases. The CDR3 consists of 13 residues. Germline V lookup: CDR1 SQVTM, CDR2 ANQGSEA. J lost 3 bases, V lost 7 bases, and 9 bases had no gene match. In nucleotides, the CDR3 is TGCAGCGCCCTAAGCGACAGGGACTACGAGCAGTACTTC. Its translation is CSALSDRDYEQYF.

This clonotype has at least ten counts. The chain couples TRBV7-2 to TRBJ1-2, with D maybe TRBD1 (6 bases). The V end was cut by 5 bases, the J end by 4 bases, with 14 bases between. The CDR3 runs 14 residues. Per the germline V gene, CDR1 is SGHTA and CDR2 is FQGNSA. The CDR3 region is CASSQFPGAYGYTF. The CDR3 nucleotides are TGTGCCAGCAGCCAATTCCCAGGGGCCTATGGCTACACCTTC.